This TCR beta chain emerged from a study of Ad26.COV2.S vaccination and SARS-CoV-2 variants. General study findings and limits: Vaccine recipients posted higher spike-specific TCR breadth than their placebo counterparts. Breadth of non-spike TCRs did not differ between vaccinees and placebo recipients.

V shed 6 bases and J 0 bases; nucleotides not matched to a gene: 7. Germline CDR1 reads MNHEY; CDR2 reads SVGAGI. There are 15 residues in the CDR3. The repertoire was sequenced with immunoSEQ multiplex PCR; TCRdb's copy has only in-frame clones and lacks some. The data hold roughly 390,000 clones, with roughly nine tenths observed a single time. The treatment denotes: roughly 18 received Ad26.COV2.S at low or high dose, single or two shots; a few received placebo; per-sample allocation not given. Specimen acquisition occurred on day 63 following the initial vaccine or placebo injection. The study used a vaccine consisting of an Ad26 vector that expressed Wuhan-strain SARS-CoV-2 spike. Concerning this clone: The antigen remains undetermined.

This receptor was obtained from a person between 18 and 59 years old who received the Ad26.COV2.S COVID-19 vaccine or a placebo. The genes are TRBV6-5 and TRBJ2-5; 7 bases match TRBD2. The specimen comprised peripheral blood, sampled in a trial of Ad26.COV2.S vaccine versus placebo. The DNA for the CDR3 is TGTGCCAGCAGCGCGAAACTAGCGTACCAAGAGACCCAGTACTTC. It yields the protein CASSAKLAYQETQYF.